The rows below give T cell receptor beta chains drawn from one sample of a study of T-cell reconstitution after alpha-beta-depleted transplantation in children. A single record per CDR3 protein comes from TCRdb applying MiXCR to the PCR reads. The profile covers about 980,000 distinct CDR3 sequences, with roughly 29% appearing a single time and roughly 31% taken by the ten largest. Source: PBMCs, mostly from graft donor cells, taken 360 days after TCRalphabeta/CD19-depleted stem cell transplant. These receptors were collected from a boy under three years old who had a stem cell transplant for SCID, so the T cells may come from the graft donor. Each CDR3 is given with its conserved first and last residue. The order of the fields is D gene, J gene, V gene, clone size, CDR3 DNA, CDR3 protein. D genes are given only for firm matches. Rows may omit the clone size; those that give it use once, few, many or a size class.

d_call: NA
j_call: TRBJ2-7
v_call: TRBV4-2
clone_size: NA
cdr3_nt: TGTGCCAGCAGCCAATCCAGTCAAGGGTCCCTCTACGAGCAGTACTTC
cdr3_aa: CASSQSSQGSLYEQYF

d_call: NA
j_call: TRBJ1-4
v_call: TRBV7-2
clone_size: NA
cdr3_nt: TGTGCCAGCAGCTTAGTAGGTCCAGAAAATGAAAAACTGTTTTTT
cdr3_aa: CASSLVGPENEKLFF

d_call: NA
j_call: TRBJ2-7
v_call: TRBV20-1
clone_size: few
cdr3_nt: TGCAGTGCCTTGGCCGGGGGGCAGACCTACGAGCAGTACTTC
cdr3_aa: CSALAGGQTYEQYF

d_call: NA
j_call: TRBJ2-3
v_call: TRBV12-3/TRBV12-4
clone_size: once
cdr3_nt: TGTGCCAGCAAACCGGGAGAATTCACAGATACGCAGTATTTT
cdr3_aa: CASKPGEFTDTQYF

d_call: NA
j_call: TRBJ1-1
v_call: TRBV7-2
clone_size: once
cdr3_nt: TGTGCCAGCAGCTTAGTGGTAGCGGTGGCTTTGAACACTGAAGCTTTCTTT
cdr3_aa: CASSLVVAVALNTEAFF

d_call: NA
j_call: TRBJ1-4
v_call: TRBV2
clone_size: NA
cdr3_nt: TGTGCCAGCAGTGCCCTGAATGAAAAACTGTTTTTT
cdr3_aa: CASSALNEKLFF

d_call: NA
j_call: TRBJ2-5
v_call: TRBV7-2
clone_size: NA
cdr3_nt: TGTGCCAGCAGCTCCTCCCCAGGACTCCAAGAGACCCAGTACTTC
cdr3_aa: CASSSSPGLQETQYF

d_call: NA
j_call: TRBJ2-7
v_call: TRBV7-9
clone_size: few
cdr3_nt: TGTGCCAGCAGCTTAGCGTCGGGAGATCCCACCTACGAGCAGTACTTC
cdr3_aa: CASSLASGDPTYEQYF

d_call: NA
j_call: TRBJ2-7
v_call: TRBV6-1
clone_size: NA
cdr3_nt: TGTGCCAGCAGCGCCTTCACCGGGTCCTACGAGCAGTACTTC
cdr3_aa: CASSAFTGSYEQYF

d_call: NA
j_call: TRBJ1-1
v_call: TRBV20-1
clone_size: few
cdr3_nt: TGCAGTGCTAGAAAAACAGCTGTCACTGAAGCTTTCTTT
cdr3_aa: CSARKTAVTEAFF

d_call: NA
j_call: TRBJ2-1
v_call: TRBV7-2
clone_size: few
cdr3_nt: TGTGCCAGCAGCTACCACAGGGAATCGGGGTTCTTC
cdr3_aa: CASSYHRESGFF

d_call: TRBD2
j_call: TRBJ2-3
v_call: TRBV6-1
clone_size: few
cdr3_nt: TGTGCCAGCAGTGAGCTAGCGGGGGGGCGGGCGCCAGATACGCAGTATTTT
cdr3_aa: CASSELAGGRAPDTQYF

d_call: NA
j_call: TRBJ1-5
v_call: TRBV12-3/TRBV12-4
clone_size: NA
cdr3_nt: TGTGCCAGTGGGCGGCAGGGAAATCAGCCCCAGCATTTT
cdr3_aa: CASGRQGNQPQHF

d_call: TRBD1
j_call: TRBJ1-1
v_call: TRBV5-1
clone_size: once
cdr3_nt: TGCGCCAGCAGCCTACGTGCGGGACAGGGAGGAGGGACTGAAGCTTTCTTT
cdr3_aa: CASSLRAGQGGGTEAFF

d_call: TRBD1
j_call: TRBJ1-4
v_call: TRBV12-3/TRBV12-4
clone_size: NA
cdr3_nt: TGTGCCAGCAGTTTGCACAGGGGTACGGGGGAAAAACTGTTTTTT
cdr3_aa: CASSLHRGTGEKLFF

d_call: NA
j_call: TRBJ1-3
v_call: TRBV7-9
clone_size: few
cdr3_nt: TGTGCCAGCAGCTCCCGAGAGGCTTCTGGAAACACCATATATTTT
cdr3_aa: CASSSREASGNTIYF

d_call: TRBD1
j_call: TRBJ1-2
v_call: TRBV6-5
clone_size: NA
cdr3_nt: TGTGCCAGCAGCTACCTTGGGACAGGGAACTATGGCTACACCTTC
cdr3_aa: CASSYLGTGNYGYTF

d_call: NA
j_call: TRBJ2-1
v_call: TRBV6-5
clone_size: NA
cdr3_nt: TGTGCCAGCAGTTACTCGATACTGGGTCGGGGTGAGCAGTTCTTC
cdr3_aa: CASSYSILGRGEQFF

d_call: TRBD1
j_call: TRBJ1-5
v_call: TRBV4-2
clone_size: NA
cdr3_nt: TGTGCCAGCAGCCCCCGGGACAGGGTGGATCAGCCCCAGCATTTT
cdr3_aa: CASSPRDRVDQPQHF

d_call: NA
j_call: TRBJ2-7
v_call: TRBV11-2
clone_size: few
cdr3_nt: TGTGCCAGCAGCTTCCTGTCCGGGACCTACGAGCAGTACTTC
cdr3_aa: CASSFLSGTYEQYF

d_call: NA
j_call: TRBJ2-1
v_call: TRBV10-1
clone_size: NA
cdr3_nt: TGCGCCGCAAGTCTTCAGGGAAGTTACTCCTACAATGAGCAGTTCTTC
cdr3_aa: CAASLQGSYSYNEQFF

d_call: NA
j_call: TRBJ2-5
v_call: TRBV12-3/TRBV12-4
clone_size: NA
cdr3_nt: TGTGCCAGCAGTTCCCGGGAGGAGACCCAGTACTTC
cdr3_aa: CASSSREETQYF

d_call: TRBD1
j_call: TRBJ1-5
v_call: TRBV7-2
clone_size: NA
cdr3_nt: TGTGCCAGCAGCCCCACCGGGACAGAGCAGCCCCAGCATTTT
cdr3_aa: CASSPTGTEQPQHF

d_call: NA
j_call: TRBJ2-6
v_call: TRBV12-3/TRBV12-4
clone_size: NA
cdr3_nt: TGTGCCAGCAAACACAGATCCAGCTCTGGGGCCAACGTCCTGACTTTC
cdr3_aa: CASKHRSSSGANVLTF

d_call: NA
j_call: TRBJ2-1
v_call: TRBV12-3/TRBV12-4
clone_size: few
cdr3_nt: TGTGCCAGCAGTTTTTCGGGTAGGGGTGAGCAGTTCTTC
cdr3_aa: CASSFSGRGEQFF

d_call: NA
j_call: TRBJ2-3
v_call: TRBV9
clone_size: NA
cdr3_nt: TGTGCCAGCAGCGTAGGGGTAGCGGCCACAGATACGCAGTATTTT
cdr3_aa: CASSVGVAATDTQYF

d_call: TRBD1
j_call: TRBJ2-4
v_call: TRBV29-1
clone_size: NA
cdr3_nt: TGCAGCGTCCCGGACAGGCTCCAAGGCATTCAGTACTTC
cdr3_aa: CSVPDRLQGIQYF

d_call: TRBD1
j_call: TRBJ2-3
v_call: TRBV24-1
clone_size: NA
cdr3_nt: TGTGCCACCAGTGCCCTTGACAGGGGCACAGATACGCAGTATTTT
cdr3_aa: CATSALDRGTDTQYF

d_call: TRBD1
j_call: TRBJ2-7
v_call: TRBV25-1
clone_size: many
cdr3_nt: TGTGCCAGCAGTCCGTCAGGGACAGCTTACGAGCAGTACTTC
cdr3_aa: CASSPSGTAYEQYF

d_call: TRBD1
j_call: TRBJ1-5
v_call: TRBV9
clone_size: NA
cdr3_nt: TGTGCCAGCAGCGCACAGGGGCAAGGCAATCAGCCCCAGCATTTT
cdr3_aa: CASSAQGQGNQPQHF

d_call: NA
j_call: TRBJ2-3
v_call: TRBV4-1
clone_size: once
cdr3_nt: TGCGCCAGCAGCCAAAACAGAGGTACGCAGTATTTT
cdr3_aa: CASSQNRGTQYF

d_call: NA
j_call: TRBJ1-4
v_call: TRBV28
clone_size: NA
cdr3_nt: TGTGCCAGCAGTTCTCCCGACAGGCCAACTAATGAAAAACTGTTTTTT
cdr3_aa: CASSSPDRPTNEKLFF

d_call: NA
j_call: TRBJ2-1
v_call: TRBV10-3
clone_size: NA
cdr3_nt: TGTGCCATCAGTGGGGGGTCCCACTACAATGAGCAGTTCTTC
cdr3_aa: CAISGGSHYNEQFF

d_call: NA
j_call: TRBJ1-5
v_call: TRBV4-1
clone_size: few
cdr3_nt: TGCGCCAGCAGCTACGACAGGTTATATAGCAATCAGCCCCAGCATTTT
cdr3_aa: CASSYDRLYSNQPQHF

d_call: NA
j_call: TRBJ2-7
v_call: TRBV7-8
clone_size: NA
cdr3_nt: TGTGCCAGCAGCCCCATGCTTAGGATGGACGAGCAGTACTTC
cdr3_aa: CASSPMLRMDEQYF

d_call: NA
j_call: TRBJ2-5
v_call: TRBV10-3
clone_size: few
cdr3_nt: TGTGCCATCAGTGACCCTCCCCTACAGGGTTACCAAGAGACCCAGTACTTC
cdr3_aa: CAISDPPLQGYQETQYF

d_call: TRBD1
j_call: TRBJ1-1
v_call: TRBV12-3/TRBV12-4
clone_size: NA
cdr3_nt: TGTGCCAGCAGTTGGGTACAGGGGTTCGGCACTGAAGCTTTCTTT
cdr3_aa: CASSWVQGFGTEAFF

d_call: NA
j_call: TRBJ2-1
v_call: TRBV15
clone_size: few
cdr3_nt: TGTGCCACCAGCAGAGATCGAGGCGCGGCCCAGTTCAATGAGCAGTTCTTC
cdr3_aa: CATSRDRGAAQFNEQFF

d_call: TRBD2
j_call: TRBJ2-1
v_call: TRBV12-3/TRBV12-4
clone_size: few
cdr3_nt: TGTGCCAGCAGTAGGGAACTAGCGTCCAATGAGCAGTTCTTC
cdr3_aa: CASSRELASNEQFF

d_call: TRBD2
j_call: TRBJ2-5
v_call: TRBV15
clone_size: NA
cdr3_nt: TGTGCCACCAGCAGAGAAGGGGTAGCGGGGCCAACCCAAGAGACCCAGTACTTC
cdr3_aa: CATSREGVAGPTQETQYF

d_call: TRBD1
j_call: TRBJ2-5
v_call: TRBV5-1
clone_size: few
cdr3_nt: TGCGCCAGCAGCGCGATGACAGGGTCTAAAGAGACCCAGTACTTC
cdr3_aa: CASSAMTGSKETQYF

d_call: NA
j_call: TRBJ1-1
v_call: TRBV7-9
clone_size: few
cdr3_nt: TGTGCCAGCAGCACTAGTGGGGGGGGTATAGCTTTCTTT
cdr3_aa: CASSTSGGGIAFF

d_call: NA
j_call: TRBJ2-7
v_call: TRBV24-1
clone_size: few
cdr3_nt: TGTGCCACCAGTGATTCTACCAGGCGGGGTTCCTACGAGCAGTACTTC
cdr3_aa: CATSDSTRRGSYEQYF